Here is one TCR beta chain with its context. The antigen is undetermined. One end of the junction does not line up with germline, which may come from a read error. The sample originates from a study of cytomegalovirus exposure and HLA in healthy donors. Findings and caveats of the study: At a 0.05 false discovery rate, a later analysis found 15,000 to 20,000 TCR beta sequences to be associated with HLA alleles. Later analysis demonstrated an association between a missense DCLRE1C variant and TCR beta V- and J-gene trimming.

The CDR3 extends over 15 amino acids. Germline values: CDR1 MDHEN, CDR2 SYDVKM. Researchers ran the PCR with 60 Vbeta and 13 Jbeta primers. Profiled with immunoSEQ multiplex PCR; TCRdb holds only in-frame clones, not every one. The sample contains some 160,000 clones, around 83% of which appear only once. Sample: PBMCs. This clonotype was sampled from a man aged 25-40 years in good health and CMV-seropositive. This chain joins TRBV28 and TRBJ2-1, with TRBD1 matching over 9 bases. As DNA, the CDR3 is TGTGCCAGCAGGTACATTCCGGGACAGGGCTCTGAGCAGCTCTTC. Its protein product is CASRYIPGQGSEQLF.